These 15 T cell receptor beta chains were sequenced from one sample in a study of blood T cells in healthy people across ages. A second PCR of 7 to 11 cycles used a sample-barcoded 5' primer and a J-beta primer mix. TCRdb itself ran the 5' RACE reads through MiXCR, one entry per CDR3 protein. The table records about a million distinct CDR3 sequences, about 51% of them present only once. The material sequenced was blood. Receptors were obtained from a woman aged 55-69 years in good health.

The CDR3 protein is CASYPPGQPYNEQFF. In nucleotides, the CDR3 is TGTGCCAGCTACCCACCGGGACAACCCTACAATGAGCAGTTCTTC. The chain employs TRBV28 and TRBJ2-1, with D perhaps matching TRBD1 (6 bases). V lost 8 bases and J lost 2, with 16 bases in between. This CDR3 is built from 15 residues. CDR1 and CDR2 from the germline V gene are MDHEN and SYDVKM.

This rearrangement joins TRBV7-9 to TRBJ1-5; 12 positions match TRBD1. V was pared by 8 bases and J by 4 bases, with 3 bases of the junction left unmatched. The CDR3 contains 14 residues. The germline V gene encodes CDR1 SEHNR and CDR2 FQNEAQ (reference sequence). Here the CDR3 reads CASGTGGQNQPQHF. Here the CDR3 DNA reads TGTGCCAGCGGGACAGGGGGCCAAAATCAGCCCCAGCATTTT.

This clonotype was counted between two and nine times. The rearrangement links TRBV4-2 to TRBJ2-7; TRBD2 matches 11 bases. In germline, CDR1 is LGHNA, CDR2 YNFKEQ. The CDR3 has 15 amino acids. Unmatched junction bases numbered 7, after V lost 3 bases and J lost 6 bases. The CDR3, as DNA: TGTGCCAGCAGCCAGGAACTAGCGGGAGACCCCGAGCAGTACTTC. The encoded protein is CASSQELAGDPEQYF.

A few counts support this clonotype. The genes are TRBV4-2 and TRBJ2-6; D unresolved. The CDR3 consists of 14 residues. The V end lost 2 bases, the J end lost 2 bases, and 4 bases lay between the germline ends. Germline loops: CDR1 LGHNA, CDR2 YNFKEQ. For the CDR3, the DNA is TGTGCCAGCAGCCAAAAAACTGGGGCCAACGTCCTGACTTTC. Translated: CASSQKTGANVLTF.

V usage is TRBV7-9 and J usage is TRBJ1-2, with D possibly TRBD1 on 6 matching bases. The germline CDR1 and CDR2 sequences are SEHNR and FQNEAQ (reference sequence). The CDR3 sequence is 13 residues long. V was trimmed by 4 bases and J by 4 bases, leaving 10 bases between them. For the CDR3, the DNA is TGTGCCAGCAGCTACAGGGAAAGCTATGGCTACACCTTC. Translation: CASSYRESYGYTF.

The CDR3 nucleotides read TGTGCCAGCAGCCAAGCGGGGACAGCCGAAGAGACCCAGTACTTC. It specifies CASSQAGTAEETQYF. This chain links TRBV4-2 with TRBJ2-5; 7 nucleotides agree with TRBD1. The V segment lost 1 base and the J segment 3 bases; nucleotides outside the gene matches: 5. CDR1 is LGHNA, CDR2 YNFKEQ, per germline. The CDR3 has 15 amino acids.

This chain connects TRBV7-9 to TRBJ1-1, with D tentatively TRBD1 (6 bases). Trimming left V 6 bases short and J 1 base short, with 9 bases between. The CDR3 is made up of 13 amino acids. The germline V gene has CDR1 SEHNR and CDR2 FQNEAQ (reference sequence). CDR3 sequence reads: CASRPGENTEAFF. The DNA for the CDR3 is TGTGCCAGCAGACCAGGGGAGAACACTGAAGCTTTCTTT.

This chain uses TRBV11-3 with TRBJ2-7, with D perhaps TRBD1 (7 bases). In germline, CDR1 is SGHNT, CDR2 YENEEA. V lost 5 bases to trimming and J lost 2 bases, with 19 bases between them. There are 16 residues in the CDR3. CDR3 residues: CASSHTGQGGPYEQYF. The CDR3 nucleotides are TGTGCCAGCAGCCATACCGGGCAGGGGGGTCCCTACGAGCAGTACTTC.

This clonotype was seen only a few times. The chain joins TRBV27 to TRBJ1-2; D unclear. The CDR3 has 13 amino acids. Germline-derived CDR1 and CDR2 are MNHEY and SMNVEV (reference sequence). Trimming removed 5 bases from V and 1 base from J, with 8 bases in between. CDR3 in amino acids: CASSARSNYGYTF. CDR3 nucleotides: TGTGCCAGCAGTGCCAGAAGTAACTATGGCTACACCTTC.

The V and J genes are TRBV20-1 and TRBJ2-1; 7 bases agree with TRBD2. Germline V CDR1 and CDR2: DFQATT, SNEGSKA (reference sequence). V was clipped by 6 bases and J by 8 bases; unmatched bases: 4. This CDR3 has 11 residues. The CDR3: CSALGGHEQFF. DNA of the CDR3: TGCAGTGCCCTGGGAGGGCATGAGCAGTTCTTC.

This chain joins TRBV9 and TRBJ2-3, with D possibly matching TRBD2 (6 bases). Germline CDR1 is SGDLS and CDR2 is YYNGEE. The ends were cut back, 0 bases at V and 4 bases at J, with 12 bases in the middle. CDR3 length: 15 amino acids. This CDR3 is CASSVGWGRSDTQYF. The DNA of the CDR3 is TGTGCCAGCAGCGTAGGGTGGGGGAGGTCAGATACGCAGTATTTT.

The CDR3 loop reads CASSTRQGRLDEQFF. The CDR3 region has the DNA TGTGCCAGCAGCACCCGACAGGGCCGCCTTGATGAGCAGTTCTTC. This chain connects TRBV7-2 to TRBJ2-1, with TRBD1 identical over 7 bases. There are 15 residues in the CDR3. Germline V gives CDR1 SGHTA, CDR2 FQGNSA. The V gene end was trimmed by 5 bases and the J gene end by 8 bases; junction bases not matched to a gene: 12.

The gene calls are TRBV28 and TRBJ2-5, with D possibly being TRBD1 (6 bases). Trimming left V 7 bases short and J 2 bases short, with 14 bases between. The germline CDR1 and CDR2 sequences are MDHEN and SYDVKM. The CDR3 runs 14 residues. The CDR3 DNA is TGTGCCAGCATCAAAGGGGGATATCAAGAGACCCAGTACTTC. Amino acid sequence: CASIKGGYQETQYF.

The chain uses TRBV6-5 and TRBJ2-7; either TRBD1 or TRBD2 may supply D (7 bases each). The J call may be in error: the DNA end matches TRBJ2-1 better. CDR1 is MNHEY and CDR2 is SVGAGI in the germline V gene. The CDR3 has 14 amino acids. The DNA of the CDR3 is TGTGCCAGCAGTCCAGGGGGGGGCCTAAATGAGCAGTTCTTC. It specifies CASSPGGGLNEQFF.

The chain joins TRBV7-2 to TRBJ2-1; the match to TRBD2 covers 7 bases. V gave up 5 bases and J gave up 3 bases; unmatched junction bases: 7. Germline CDR1 and CDR2: SGHTA and FQGNSA. The CDR3 runs to 15 residues. CDR3 sequence: CASSLTSANYNEQFF. DNA for the CDR3: TGTGCCAGCAGCCTAACTAGCGCGAACTACAATGAGCAGTTCTTC. The complete variable domain, with remaining parts taken from reference TRBV7-2 and TRBJ2-1, reads GAGVSQSPSNKVTEKGKDVELRCDPISGHTALYWYRQSLGQGLEFLIYFQGNSAPDKSGLPSDRFSAERTGGSVSTLTIQRTQQEDSAVYLCASSLTSANYNEQFFGPGTRLTVL.